This T cell receptor (beta chain) was profiled in a study of blood T cell repertoires in COVID-19. Study-level background: The analysed material was cDNA or gDNA that came from T cells, B-cell-depleted T cells, or PBMCs.

The CDR3 is 15 amino acids. The ends lost 5 bases at V and 5 bases at J; junction bases unmatched: 10. CDR1 and CDR2 from the germline V gene are SNHLY and FYNNEI. In the original analysis: Amplifying reference gene primers gave estimates of nucleated cell counts. Sequenced by immunoSEQ multiplex PCR; TCRdb stores in-frame clones only, minus some. V and J calls and clone size are those listed in that table; D and trimming were worked out from the DNA. Altogether around 160,000 clones are present, 80% to 90% being singletons, with the ten largest covering roughly a fifth. The chain is built from TRBV2 and TRBJ1-1; TRBD1 aligns across 8 bases. This receptor was identified in a woman of 80 years or more with acute or convalescent COVID-19. The sequencing sample was made of peripheral blood. CDR3 amino acids: CASSLNRGRGTEAFF. Here the CDR3 DNA reads TGTGCCAGCAGTCTAAACAGGGGGAGAGGGACTGAAGCTTTCTTT.